Following are 8 T cell receptor beta chains from one sample sequenced in a study of CD8+ T cells in alopecia areata (dated by TCRdb to about 2018). Library preparation used the immunoSEQ multiplex PCR assay. To provide template for TCR sequencing, every sample had RNA extracted and reverse transcribed into cDNA. This is the immuneACCESS table as TCRdb keeps it, with only in-frame sequences that have V and J called. A part of the clones is gone; compared with another copy, unresolved V genes explain less than half, and the rest is unexplained. This sample comprises around 190,000 clones, roughly 50% of them detected only once. Around 5.1% of the sample is taken by the ten largest. Material for sequencing was CD8+ T cells sorted from blood. These receptor sequences come from a human donor in good health.

The table lists this clone with a few counts. The chain combines TRBV4-1 with TRBJ2-5, with TRBD1 matching over 7 bases. The DNA end favors TRBJ2-7, so the J call may be wrong. Germline CDR1 is MGHRA and CDR2 is YSYEKL. This CDR3 comprises 14 residues. The CDR3 DNA sequence: TGCGCCAGCAGCCAAGTCACAGGGGTCCGCGAGCAGTACTTC. Its translation is CASSQVTGVREQYF.

The sample holds a few counts of this clone. The chain couples TRBV5-1 to TRBJ1-6, with 8 bases matching TRBD1. Germline CDR1 is SGHRS and CDR2 is YFSETQ. Trimming removed 2 bases from V and 14 bases from J; junction bases left unmatched: 9. The CDR3 is 14 amino acids. The CDR3 DNA reads as TGCGCCAGCAGCTTTCTGGGACAGGATCCGTCCCTCCACTTT. Encoded protein: CASSFLGQDPSLHF. Drawing the rest from reference TRBV5-1 and TRBJ1-6, the complete variable domain is KAGVTQTPRYLIKTRGQQVTLSCSPISGHRSVSWYQQTPGQGLQFLFEYFSETQRNKGNFPGRFSGRQFSNSRSEMNVSTLELGDSALYLCASSFLGQDPSLHFGNGTRLTVT.

The sample holds a few counts of this clone. The V and J genes are TRBV5-8 and TRBJ1-1; D not resolved. The length of the CDR3 is 11 residues. Germline values: CDR1 SGHTS, CDR2 YDEGEE. V was pared by 9 bases and J by 11 bases, with 17 bases between. As DNA, the CDR3 is TGTGCCACCCAGCATGGGGTTTTGGCTTTCTTT. This gives the protein CATQHGVLAFF.

This chain links TRBV5-4 with TRBJ1-2; TRBD1 matches 7 bases. Germline assignment: CDR1 SGHNT and CDR2 YYREEE (reference sequence). Trimming cost V 4 bases and J 5 bases; bases outside gene matches: 5. The CDR3 contains 13 residues. The CDR3 nucleotides read TGTGCCAGCAGCGTGGGACAGAGTTATGGCTACACCTTC. This translates into CASSVGQSYGYTF.

The V call is TRBV9, the J call TRBJ1-2; D unresolved. This CDR3 comprises 12 residues. Trimming took off 3 bases at V and 5 bases at J, with 8 bases between the two ends. Germline V gene sequence: CDR1 SGDLS, CDR2 YYNGEE. The CDR3 spells CASSGQEYGYTF. Here the CDR3 DNA reads TGTGCCAGCAGCGGGCAGGAATATGGCTACACCTTC.

The CDR3 is CAWRVQGYGEKLFF. The CDR3 DNA follows: TGTGCCTGGAGAGTACAGGGGTACGGTGAAAAACTGTTTTTT. The chain recombines TRBV30 with TRBJ1-4; 7 bases fit TRBD1. J gave up 7 bases and V 3 bases, and 8 bases lay outside the gene matches. The germline gives CDR1 GTSNPN, CDR2 SVGIG (reference sequence). The length of the CDR3 is 14 residues.

The chain couples TRBV29-1 to TRBJ2-7, with D possibly TRBD2 on 5 matching bases. The germline V gene has CDR1 SQVTM and CDR2 ANQGSEA. The CDR3 runs 14 residues. Trimming took off 4 bases at V and 2 bases at J, with 15 bases between the two ends. In DNA form, the CDR3 reads TGCAGCGTTGTGCCTCTCCGGGGAACCTACGAGCAGTACTTC. This translates into CSVVPLRGTYEQYF.

In its sample, this clone was seen a few times. The chain employs TRBV7-9 and TRBJ1-1, with a weak D call TRBD1 (6 bases). The germline gives CDR1 SEHNR, CDR2 FQNEAQ (reference sequence). V was cut by 4 bases and J by 3 bases, with 18 bases left in between. The CDR3 is 16 residues long. CDR3 DNA sequence: TGTGCCAGCAGCTACCCGGGTTTAAGGGGGGACACTGAAGCTTTCTTT. Its protein is CASSYPGLRGDTEAFF.